This record looks at one T cell receptor (beta chain) sequence and its context. The CDR3 runs 15 residues. The ends were cut back, 6 bases at V and 5 bases at J, with 20 bases in the middle. Germline V gives CDR1 MNHEY, CDR2 SMNVEV (reference sequence). These data belong to a study of cytomegalovirus exposure and HLA in healthy donors. It was with 60 Vbeta and 13 Jbeta primers that the PCR ran. Generated by immunoSEQ multiplex PCR, the TCRdb table keeps only in-frame clones and is missing some. The data contain about 110,000 clones, approximately 80% of them singletons. The chain joins TRBV27 to TRBJ2-7, with TRBD1 as a possible D gene (6 bases). This sequence was found in a male donor in good health and CMV-seronegative. The sample was PBMCs. The DNA of the CDR3 is TGTGCCAGCAGAGGGCTCCCAGGGGTTACTCACGAGCAGTACTTC. Protein product: CASRGLPGVTHEQYF.